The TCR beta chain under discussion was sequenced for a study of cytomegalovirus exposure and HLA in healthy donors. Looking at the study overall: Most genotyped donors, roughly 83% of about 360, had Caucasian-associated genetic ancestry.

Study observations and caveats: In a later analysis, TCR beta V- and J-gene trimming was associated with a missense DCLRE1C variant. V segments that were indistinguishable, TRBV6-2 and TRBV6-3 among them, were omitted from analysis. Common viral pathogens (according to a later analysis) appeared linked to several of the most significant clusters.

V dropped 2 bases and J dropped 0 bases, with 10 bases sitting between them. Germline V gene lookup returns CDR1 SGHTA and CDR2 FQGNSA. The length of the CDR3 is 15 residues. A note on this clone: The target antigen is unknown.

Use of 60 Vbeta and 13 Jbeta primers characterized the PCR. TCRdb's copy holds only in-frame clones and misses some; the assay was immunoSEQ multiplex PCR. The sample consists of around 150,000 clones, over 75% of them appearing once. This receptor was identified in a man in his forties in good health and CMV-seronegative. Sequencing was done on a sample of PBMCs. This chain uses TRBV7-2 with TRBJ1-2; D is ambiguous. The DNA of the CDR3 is TGTGCCAGCAGCTTATCGGGTGTAGCTAACTATGGCTACACCTTC. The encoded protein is CASSLSGVANYGYTF.